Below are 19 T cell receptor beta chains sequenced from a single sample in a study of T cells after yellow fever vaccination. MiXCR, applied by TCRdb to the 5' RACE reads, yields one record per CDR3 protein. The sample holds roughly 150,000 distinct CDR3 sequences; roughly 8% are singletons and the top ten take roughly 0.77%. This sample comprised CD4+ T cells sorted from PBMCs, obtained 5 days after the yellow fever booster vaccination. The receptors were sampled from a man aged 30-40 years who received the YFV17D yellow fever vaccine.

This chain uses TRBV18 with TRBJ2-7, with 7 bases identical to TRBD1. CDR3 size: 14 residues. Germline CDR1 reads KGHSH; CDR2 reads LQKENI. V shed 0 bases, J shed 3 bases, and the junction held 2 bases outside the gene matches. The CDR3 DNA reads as TGTGCCAGCTCACCACCCGGGACAGACTACGAGCAGTACTTC. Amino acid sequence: CASSPPGTDYEQYF.

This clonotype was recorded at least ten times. CDR3 DNA sequence: TGTGCCAGCAGTTTCCCCCGGGCAGGGGGCGAGCAGTACTTC. Its protein is CASSFPRAGGEQYF. V usage is TRBV28 and J usage is TRBJ2-7; 7 nucleotides match TRBD1. In germline, CDR1 is MDHEN, CDR2 SYDVKM. With 3 bases clipped from V and 6 bases from J, the junction kept 8 bases outside the gene matches. The length of the CDR3 is 14 residues.

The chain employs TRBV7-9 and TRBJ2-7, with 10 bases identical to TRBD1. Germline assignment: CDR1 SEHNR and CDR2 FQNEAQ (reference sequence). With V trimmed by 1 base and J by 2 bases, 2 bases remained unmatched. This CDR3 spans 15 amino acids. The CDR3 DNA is TGTGCCAGCAGCTTAGGGGACAGGGGCACCTACGAGCAGTACTTC. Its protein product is CASSLGDRGTYEQYF.

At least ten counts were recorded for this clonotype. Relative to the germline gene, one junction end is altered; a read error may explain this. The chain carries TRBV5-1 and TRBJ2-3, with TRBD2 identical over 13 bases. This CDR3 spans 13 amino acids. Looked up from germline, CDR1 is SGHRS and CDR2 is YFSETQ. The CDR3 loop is CASSSTLGLAGSF. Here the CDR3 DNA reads TGCGCCAGCAGCTCTACCTTGGGACTAGCGGGAAGTTTT.

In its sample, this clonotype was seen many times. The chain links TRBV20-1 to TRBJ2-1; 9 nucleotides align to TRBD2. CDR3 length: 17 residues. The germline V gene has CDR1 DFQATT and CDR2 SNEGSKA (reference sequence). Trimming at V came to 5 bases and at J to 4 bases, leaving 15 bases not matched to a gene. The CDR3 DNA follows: TGCAGTGCTGATGGCGGGAGGGTGGAGCGGGGGTACAATGAGCAGTTCTTC. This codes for CSADGGRVERGYNEQFF.

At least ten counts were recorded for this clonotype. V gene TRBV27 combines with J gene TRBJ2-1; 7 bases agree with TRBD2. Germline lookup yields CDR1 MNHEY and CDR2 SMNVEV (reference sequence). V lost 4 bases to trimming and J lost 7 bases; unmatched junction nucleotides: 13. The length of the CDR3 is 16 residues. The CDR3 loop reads CASSSLQRAGHNEQFF. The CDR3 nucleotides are TGTGCCAGCAGTTCTCTTCAAAGAGCGGGGCATAATGAGCAGTTCTTC.

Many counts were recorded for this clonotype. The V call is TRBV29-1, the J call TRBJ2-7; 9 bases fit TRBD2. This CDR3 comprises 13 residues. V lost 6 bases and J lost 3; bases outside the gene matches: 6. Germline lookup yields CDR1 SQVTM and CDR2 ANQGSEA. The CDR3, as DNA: TGCAGCGTGGGGACAGCGGGAGGCTACGAGCAGTACTTC. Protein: CSVGTAGGYEQYF.

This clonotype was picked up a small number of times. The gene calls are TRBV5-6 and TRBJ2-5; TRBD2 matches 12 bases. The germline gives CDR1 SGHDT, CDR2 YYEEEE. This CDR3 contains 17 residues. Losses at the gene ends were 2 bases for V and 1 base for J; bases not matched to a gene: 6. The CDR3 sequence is CASSFQPSGRGQETQYF. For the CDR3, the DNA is TGTGCCAGCAGCTTTCAACCTAGCGGGAGGGGCCAAGAGACCCAGTACTTC.

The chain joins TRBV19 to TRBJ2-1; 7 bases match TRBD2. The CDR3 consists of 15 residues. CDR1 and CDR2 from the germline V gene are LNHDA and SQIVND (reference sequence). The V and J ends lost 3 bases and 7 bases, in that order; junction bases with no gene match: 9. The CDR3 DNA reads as TGTGCCAGTAGTATCGGGGGGTTCCTGTTAAATGAGCAGTTCTTC. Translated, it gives CASSIGGFLLNEQFF.

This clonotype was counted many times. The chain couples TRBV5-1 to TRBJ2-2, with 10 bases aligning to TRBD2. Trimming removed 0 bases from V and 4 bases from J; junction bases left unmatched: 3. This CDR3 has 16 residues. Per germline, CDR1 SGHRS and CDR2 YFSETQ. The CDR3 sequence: CASSLELAGSTGELFF. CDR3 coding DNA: TGCGCCAGCAGCTTGGAACTAGCGGGGAGCACCGGGGAGCTGTTTTTT.

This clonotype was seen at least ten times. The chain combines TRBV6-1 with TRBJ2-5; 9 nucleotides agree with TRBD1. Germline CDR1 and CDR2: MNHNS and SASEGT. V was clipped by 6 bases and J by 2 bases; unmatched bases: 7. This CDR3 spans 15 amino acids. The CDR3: CASSPDRGGQETQYF. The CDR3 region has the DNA TGTGCCAGCAGCCCAGACAGGGGGGGACAAGAGACCCAGTACTTC.

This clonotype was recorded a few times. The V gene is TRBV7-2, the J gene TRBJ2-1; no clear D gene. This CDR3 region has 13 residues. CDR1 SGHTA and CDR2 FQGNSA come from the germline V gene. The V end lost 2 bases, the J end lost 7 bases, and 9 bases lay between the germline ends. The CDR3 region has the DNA TGTGCCAGCAGCTTACCCCATGGGAATGAGCAGTTCTTC. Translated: CASSLPHGNEQFF.

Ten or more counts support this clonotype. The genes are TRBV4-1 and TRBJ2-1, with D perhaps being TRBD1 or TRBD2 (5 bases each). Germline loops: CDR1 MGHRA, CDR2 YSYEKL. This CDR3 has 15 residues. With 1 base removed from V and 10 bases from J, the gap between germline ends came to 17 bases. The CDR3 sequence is CASSQVGIARDEQFF. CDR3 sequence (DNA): TGCGCCAGCAGCCAAGTGGGGATAGCAAGGGACGAGCAGTTCTTC.

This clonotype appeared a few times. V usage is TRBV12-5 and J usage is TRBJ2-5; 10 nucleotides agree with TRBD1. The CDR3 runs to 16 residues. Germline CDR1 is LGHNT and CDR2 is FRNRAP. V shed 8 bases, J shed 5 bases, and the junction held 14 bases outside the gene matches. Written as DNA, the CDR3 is TGTGCTAGTACCACCGGGACAGGGGTCGGCCCGGAGACCCAGTACTTC. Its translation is CASTTGTGVGPETQYF. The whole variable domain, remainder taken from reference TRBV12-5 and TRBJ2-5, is DARVTQTPRHKVTEMGQEVTMRCQPILGHNTVFWYRQTMMQGLELLAYFRNRAPLDDSGMPKDRFSAEMPDATLATLKIQPSEPRDSAVYFCASTTGTGVGPETQYFGPGTRLLVL.

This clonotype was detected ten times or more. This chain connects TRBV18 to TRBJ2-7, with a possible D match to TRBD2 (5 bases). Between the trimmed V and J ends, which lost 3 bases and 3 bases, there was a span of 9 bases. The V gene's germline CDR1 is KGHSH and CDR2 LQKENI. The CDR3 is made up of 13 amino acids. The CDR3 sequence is CASSPGNFYEQYF. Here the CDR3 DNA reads TGTGCCAGCTCACCCGGGAATTTCTACGAGCAGTACTTC.

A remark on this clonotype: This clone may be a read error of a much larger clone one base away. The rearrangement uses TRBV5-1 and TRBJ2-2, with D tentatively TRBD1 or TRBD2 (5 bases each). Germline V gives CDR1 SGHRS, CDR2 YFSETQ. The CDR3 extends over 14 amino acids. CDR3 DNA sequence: TGCGCCAGCAGGTCCCCAGGGACCACCAGGGAGCTGTTTTTT. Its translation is CASRSPGTTRELFF.

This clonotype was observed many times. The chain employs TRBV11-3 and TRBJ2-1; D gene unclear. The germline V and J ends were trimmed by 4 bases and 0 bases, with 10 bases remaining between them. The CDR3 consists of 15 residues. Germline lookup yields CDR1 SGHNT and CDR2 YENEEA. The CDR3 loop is CASSSGSGSYNEQFF. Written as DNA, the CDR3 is TGTGCCAGCAGCTCCGGAAGTGGCTCCTACAATGAGCAGTTCTTC.

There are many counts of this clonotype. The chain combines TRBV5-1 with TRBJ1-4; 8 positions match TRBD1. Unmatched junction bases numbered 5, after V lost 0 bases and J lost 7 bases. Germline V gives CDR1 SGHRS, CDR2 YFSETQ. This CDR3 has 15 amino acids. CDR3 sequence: CASSLDGQGREKLFF. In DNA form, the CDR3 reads TGCGCCAGCAGCTTGGATGGACAGGGACGTGAAAAACTGTTTTTT.

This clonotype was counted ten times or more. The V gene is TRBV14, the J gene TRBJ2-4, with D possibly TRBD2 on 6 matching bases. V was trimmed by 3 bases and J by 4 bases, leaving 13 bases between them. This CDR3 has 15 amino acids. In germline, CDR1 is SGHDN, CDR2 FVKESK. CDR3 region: CASSQGGQPKNIQYF. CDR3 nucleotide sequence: TGTGCCAGCAGCCAGGGAGGACAACCTAAAAACATTCAGTACTTC.